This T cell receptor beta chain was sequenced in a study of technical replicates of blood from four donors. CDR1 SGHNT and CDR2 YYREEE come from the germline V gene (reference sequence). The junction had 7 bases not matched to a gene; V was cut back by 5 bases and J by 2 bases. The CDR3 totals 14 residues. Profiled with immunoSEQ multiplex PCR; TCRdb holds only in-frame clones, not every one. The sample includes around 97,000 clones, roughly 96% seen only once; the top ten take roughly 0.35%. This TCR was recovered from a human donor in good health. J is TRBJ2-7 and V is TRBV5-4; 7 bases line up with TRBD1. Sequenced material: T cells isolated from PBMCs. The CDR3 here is CASRPYRGTYEQYF. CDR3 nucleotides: TGTGCCAGCAGGCCTTACAGGGGAACCTACGAGCAGTACTTC.